This T cell receptor beta chain is drawn from a study of shared clonotypes between healthy human individuals. The CDR3 is made up of 16 amino acids. Germline CDR1 and CDR2: MNHNY and SVGAGI (reference sequence). V lost 0 bases and J lost 1, with 10 bases in between. Comments on this clone: What it recognizes is unknown.

Findings and caveats of the study: Tissue TCR repertoires likely differ from these blood-only repertoires.

Selected positively for CCR7 and CD45RO-negative, naive CD8 cells excluded terminally differentiated effector memory CD45RA+ cells. Across several immunoSEQ plates, the genomic DNA of each subset was split evenly. Profiling relied on immunoSEQ multiplex PCR, and the TCRdb table lists in-frame clones only, not all of them. Among hundreds of thousands of clones listed, around 96% were seen once. This TCR was recovered from a woman aged 25-40 years in good health. The chain joins TRBV6-6 to TRBJ2-1; the D is unclear. The sequencing input was naive CD8+ T cells sorted from blood. The CDR3 nucleotides are TGTGCCAGCAGTTACTCGATTGTGGAATCCTACAATGAGCAGTTCTTC. It is translated as CASSYSIVESYNEQFF.